This T cell receptor beta chain comes out of a study of blood T cells in healthy people across ages. The study, taken as a whole, reports: A greater number of naive CD4+ cells and higher diversity distinguished long-lived donors from aged donors.

V lost 3 bases and J lost 1; bases outside the gene matches: 2. This CDR3 region has 16 residues. The germline V gene has CDR1 LGHNA and CDR2 YNFKEQ. As concerns this clonotype: Its antigen is not known.

Primed by a sample-barcoded 5' primer and a J-beta primer mix, a second PCR proceeded for roughly 7 to 11 cycles. There were at least 3 million CDR3-containing paired-end reads obtained from each sample. One entry per CDR3 protein results from TCRdb running MiXCR on the 5' RACE reads. The repertoire holds 1,300,000 or so distinct CDR3 sequences, around 59% seen once, with 5% to 7% in the top ten. Isolation yielded PBMCs, at least 7 million per sample, in every case. The clonotype comes from a man between 18 and 29 years old in good health. The sequenced material came from blood. V is TRBV4-2 and J is TRBJ2-3, with TRBD2 matching over 12 bases. In DNA, the CDR3 is TGTGCCAGCAGCCACCGACTAGCGGGGGGCACAGATACGCAGTATTTT. It yields the protein CASSHRLAGGTDTQYF.